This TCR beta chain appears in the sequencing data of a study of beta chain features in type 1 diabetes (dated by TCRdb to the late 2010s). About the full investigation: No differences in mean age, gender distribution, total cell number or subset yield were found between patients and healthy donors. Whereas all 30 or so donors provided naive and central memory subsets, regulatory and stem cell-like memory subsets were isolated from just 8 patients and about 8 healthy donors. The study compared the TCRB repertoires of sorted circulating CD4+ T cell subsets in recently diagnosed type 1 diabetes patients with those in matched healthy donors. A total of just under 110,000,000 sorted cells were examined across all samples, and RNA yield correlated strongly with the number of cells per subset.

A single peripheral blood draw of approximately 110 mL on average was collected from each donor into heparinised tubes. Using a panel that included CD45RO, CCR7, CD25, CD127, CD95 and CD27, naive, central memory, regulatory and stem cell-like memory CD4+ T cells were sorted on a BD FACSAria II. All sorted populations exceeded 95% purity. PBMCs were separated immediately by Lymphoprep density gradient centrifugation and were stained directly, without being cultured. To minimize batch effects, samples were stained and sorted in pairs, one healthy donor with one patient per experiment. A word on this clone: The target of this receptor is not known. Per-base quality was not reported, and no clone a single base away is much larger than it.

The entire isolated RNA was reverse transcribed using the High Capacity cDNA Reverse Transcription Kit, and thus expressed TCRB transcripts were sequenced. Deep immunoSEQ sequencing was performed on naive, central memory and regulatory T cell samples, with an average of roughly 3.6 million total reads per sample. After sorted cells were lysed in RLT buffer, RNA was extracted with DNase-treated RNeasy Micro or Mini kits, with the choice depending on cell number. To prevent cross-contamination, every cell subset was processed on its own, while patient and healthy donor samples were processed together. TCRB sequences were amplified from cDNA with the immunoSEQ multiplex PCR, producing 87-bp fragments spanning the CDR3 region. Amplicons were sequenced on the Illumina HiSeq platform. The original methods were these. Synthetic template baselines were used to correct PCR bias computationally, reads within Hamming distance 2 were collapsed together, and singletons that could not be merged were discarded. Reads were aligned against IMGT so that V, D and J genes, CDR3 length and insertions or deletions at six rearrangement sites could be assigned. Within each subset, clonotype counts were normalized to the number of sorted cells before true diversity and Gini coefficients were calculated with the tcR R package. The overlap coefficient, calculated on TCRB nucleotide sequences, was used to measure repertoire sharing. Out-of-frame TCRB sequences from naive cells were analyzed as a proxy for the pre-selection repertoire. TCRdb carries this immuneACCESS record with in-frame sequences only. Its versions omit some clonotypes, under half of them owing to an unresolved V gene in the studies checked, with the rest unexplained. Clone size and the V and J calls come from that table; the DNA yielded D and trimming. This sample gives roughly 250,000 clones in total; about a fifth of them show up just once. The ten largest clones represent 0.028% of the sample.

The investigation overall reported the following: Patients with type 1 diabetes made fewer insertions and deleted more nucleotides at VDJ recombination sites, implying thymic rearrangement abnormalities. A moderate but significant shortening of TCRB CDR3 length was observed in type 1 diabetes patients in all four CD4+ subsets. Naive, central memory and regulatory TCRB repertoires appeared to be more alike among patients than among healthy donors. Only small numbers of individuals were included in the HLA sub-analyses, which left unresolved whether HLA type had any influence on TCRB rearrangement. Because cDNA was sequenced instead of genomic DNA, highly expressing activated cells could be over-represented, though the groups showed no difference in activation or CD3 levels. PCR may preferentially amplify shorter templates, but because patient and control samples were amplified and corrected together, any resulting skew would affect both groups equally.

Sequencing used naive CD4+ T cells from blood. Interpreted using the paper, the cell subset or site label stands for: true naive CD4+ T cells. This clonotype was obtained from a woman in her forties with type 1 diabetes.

The CDR3 in this case is CASRPGTSGGTDTQYF. The DNA sequence is given as TGCGCCAGCAGGCCCGGGACTAGCGGGGGCACAGATACGCAGTATTTT. Here the chain combines TRBV5-1 and TRBJ2-3; 13 central nucleotides agree with TRBD2. V and J are trimmed by 5 bases and 1 base, and the gene matches miss 4 bases of the junction. Including the terminal cysteine and phenylalanine, the CDR3 comprises 16 residues. Only the CDR3 DNA stays, 48 bases, in frame from base 1. From the germline V gene, CDR1 is SGHRS and CDR2 is YFSETQ.